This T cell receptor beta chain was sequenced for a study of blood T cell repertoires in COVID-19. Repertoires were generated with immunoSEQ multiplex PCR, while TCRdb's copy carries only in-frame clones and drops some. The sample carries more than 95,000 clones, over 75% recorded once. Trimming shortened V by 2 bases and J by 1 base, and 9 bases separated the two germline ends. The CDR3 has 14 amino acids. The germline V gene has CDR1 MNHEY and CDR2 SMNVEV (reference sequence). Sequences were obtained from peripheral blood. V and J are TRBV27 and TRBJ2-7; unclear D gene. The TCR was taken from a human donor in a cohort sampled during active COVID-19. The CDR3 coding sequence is TGTGCCAGCAGTTTAGATCTAGGATCCTACGAGCAGTACTTC. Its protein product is CASSLDLGSYEQYF.